Reported below is one T cell receptor beta chain. Naive CD8 isolation took CD45RO-negative cells positively selected for CCR7 and excluded terminally differentiated effector memory CD45RA+ cells. The data are from a study of shared clonotypes between healthy human individuals. Data came from immunoSEQ multiplex PCR; TCRdb stores just in-frame clones and leaves some out. The table shows millions of clones, with just over 90% occurring only once. This receptor was identified in a man aged 18 to 29 in good health. Some clones in this sample may be carry-over from other donors' samples. Material: naive CD8+ T cells from PBMCs.

CDR3 sequence: CASSVSWSPNTGELFF. CDR3 nucleotides: TGTGCCAGTAGTGTATCCTGGAGTCCGAACACCGGGGAGCTGTTTTTT. This sequence joins TRBV19 and TRBJ2-2; D uncertain. Germline lookup yields CDR1 LNHDA and CDR2 SQIVND (reference sequence). The CDR3 is 16 amino acids. V gave up 5 bases and J gave up 0 bases, with 13 bases separating them.